Below, 20 T cell receptor beta chains from the same sample are listed, as sequenced in a study of technical replicates of blood from a few donors. Sequencing was performed with immunoSEQ multiplex PCR; in TCRdb, only in-frame clones are kept and a portion is missing. The sample records 79,000 or so clones, 93% being singletons. Input material: T cells isolated from PBMCs. These TCRs come from a human donor in good health.

The rearrangement joins TRBV7-2 to TRBJ2-1; no clear D. Per the germline V gene, CDR1 is SGHTA and CDR2 is FQGNSA. Trimming removed 1 base at V and 10 bases at J, with 17 bases between. This CDR3 has 15 amino acids. DNA of the CDR3: TGTGCCAGCAGCTTAGAAGGCTTCGTGGCGGAGGAGCAGTTCTTC. Translated, it gives CASSLEGFVAEEQFF. Variable domain in full (rest from reference TRBV7-2 and TRBJ2-1): GAGVSQSPSNKVTEKGKDVELRCDPISGHTALYWYRQSLGQGLEFLIYFQGNSAPDKSGLPSDRFSAERTGGSVSTLTIQRTQQEDSAVYLCASSLEGFVAEEQFFGPGTRLTVL.

The chain is built from TRBV28 and TRBJ2-3; 7 positions match TRBD2. The trim removed 3 bases at V and 7 bases at J, leaving 13 bases unmatched. The CDR3 covers 16 residues. CDR1 MDHEN and CDR2 SYDVKM come from the germline V gene. CDR3: CASSFPAGRPRYTQYF. In DNA, the CDR3 is TGTGCCAGCAGTTTCCCAGCGGGACGGCCCAGATATACGCAGTATTTT.

The chain has TRBV4-1 and TRBJ1-1, with a tentative D call TRBD1 (6 bases). Trimming cost V 1 base and J 5 bases, with 17 bases left between them. In germline, CDR1 is MGHRA, CDR2 YSYEKL. CDR3 length: 16 amino acids. The CDR3 region has the DNA TGCGCCAGCAGCCAAGGATTAGACAGGCGGCGGACTGAAGCTTTCTTT. Amino acids: CASSQGLDRRRTEAFF.

V gene TRBV5-6 combines with J gene TRBJ2-1; possibly TRBD1 for D (5 bases). The ends were cut back, 4 bases at V and 5 bases at J, with 7 bases in the middle. Germline V lookup: CDR1 SGHDT, CDR2 YYEEEE. CDR3 size: 12 residues. The CDR3 sequence is CASSPQDNEQFF. The CDR3 bases are TGTGCCAGCAGCCCACAGGACAATGAGCAGTTCTTC.

V and J are TRBV7-6 and TRBJ2-7, with 8 bases lining up with TRBD1. The CDR3 covers 15 residues. Germline-derived CDR1 and CDR2 are SGHVS and FNYEAQ. The junction had 8 bases not matched to a gene; V was cut back by 5 bases and J by 2 bases. In nucleotides, the CDR3 is TGTGCCAGCAGCCCGGGACAGGACCCTACCTACGAGCAGTACTTC. This sequence encodes CASSPGQDPTYEQYF.

This chain links TRBV19 with TRBJ1-2; 8 bases are a match to TRBD1. CDR1 is LNHDA and CDR2 is SQIVND in the germline V gene (reference sequence). The CDR3 contains 12 residues. V lost 3 bases and J lost 8; bases outside the gene matches: 2. This CDR3 reads CASSIWTGGYTF. In DNA, the CDR3 is TGTGCCAGTAGTATCTGGACAGGGGGCTACACCTTC.

The V and J genes are TRBV6-1 and TRBJ2-3, with TRBD2 as a possible D gene (6 bases). Germline V CDR1 and CDR2: MNHNS, SASEGT. This CDR3 comprises 16 residues. V dropped 4 bases and J dropped 2 bases, with 16 bases sitting between them. The CDR3 reads CASSGIGSSPTDTQYF. CDR3 DNA sequence: TGTGCCAGCAGTGGAATCGGGAGCTCCCCCACAGATACGCAGTATTTT.

V gene TRBV4-1 combines with J gene TRBJ1-4; D is unresolved. The CDR3 covers 13 residues. The V end lost 0 bases, the J end lost 8 bases, and 7 bases lay between the germline ends. The germline CDR1 and CDR2 sequences are MGHRA and YSYEKL. CDR3 protein: CASSQDLREKLFF. CDR3 nucleotide sequence: TGCGCCAGCAGCCAAGATCTCCGGGAAAAACTGTTTTTT.

The chain is built from TRBV28 and TRBJ2-7; D is perhaps TRBD2 (5 bases). Per germline, CDR1 MDHEN and CDR2 SYDVKM. The CDR3 has 14 residues. V was shortened by 2 bases and J by 1 base, with 9 bases between the two germline ends. The CDR3 sequence: CASSLEGQSYEQYF. Written as DNA, the CDR3 is TGTGCCAGCAGTTTAGAGGGCCAATCCTACGAGCAGTACTTC.

The chain employs TRBV28 and TRBJ1-1, with TRBD1 as a possible D gene (6 bases). Germline V gives CDR1 MDHEN, CDR2 SYDVKM. The CDR3 has 13 residues. Trimming removed 11 bases from V and 2 bases from J, with 15 bases in between. In DNA form, the CDR3 reads TGTGCCCATTGCAGGGGACGCAACACTGAAGCTTTCTTT. It codes for CAHCRGRNTEAFF.

CDR3 sequence: CASSWRPRLNTEAFF. CDR3 in DNA: TGTGCCAGTAGCTGGAGGCCCCGTTTGAACACTGAAGCTTTCTTT. The V call is TRBV19, the J call TRBJ1-1, with D uncertain. V was shortened by 6 bases and J by 0 bases, with 14 bases between the two germline ends. The CDR3 is made up of 15 amino acids. Per germline, CDR1 LNHDA and CDR2 SQIVND (reference sequence).

J is TRBJ2-7 and V is TRBV2; tentatively, D is TRBD1 (5 bases). In germline, CDR1 is SNHLY, CDR2 FYNNEI. V was trimmed by 7 bases and J by 0 bases, leaving 16 bases between them. This CDR3 spans 15 amino acids. The chain's CDR3 is CASIINRLSSYEQYF. CDR3 in DNA: TGTGCCAGCATAATTAACAGGCTCAGCTCCTACGAGCAGTACTTC.

This chain uses TRBV15 with TRBJ2-7, with 7 bases matching TRBD2. The J segment lost 4 bases and the V segment lost 1 base, leaving 10 bases of the junction unmatched. This CDR3 spans 16 amino acids. Germline values: CDR1 LNHNV, CDR2 YYDKDF (reference sequence). The CDR3 DNA sequence: TGTGCCACCAGCAGAGGCCGAGGTAGCGGGCCTTACGAGCAGTACTTC. It encodes CATSRGRGSGPYEQYF.

DNA for the CDR3: TGTGCCAGCAGTGAAAGAGGGAACTATGGCTACACCTTC. Its translation is CASSERGNYGYTF. V is TRBV2 and J is TRBJ1-2, with D unresolved. With 2 bases removed from V and 2 bases from J, the gap between germline ends came to 6 bases. The CDR3 consists of 13 residues. CDR1 is SNHLY, CDR2 FYNNEI, per germline. The full variable domain, completed using reference TRBV2 and TRBJ1-2, is EPEVTQTPSHQVTQMGQEVILRCVPISNHLYFYWYRQILGQKVEFLVSFYNNEISEKSEIFDDQFSVERPDGSNFTLKIRSTKLEDSAMYFCASSERGNYGYTFGSGTRLTVV.

The chain couples TRBV28 to TRBJ2-1; TRBD2 aligns across 11 bases. V lost 11 bases and J lost 7; bases outside the gene matches: 7. Germline V CDR1 and CDR2: MDHEN, SYDVKM. CDR3 length equals 13 residues. CDR3 DNA sequence: TGTGCCGGTGGACTAGCGGGTCCTAATGAGCAGTTCTTC. Residues: CAGGLAGPNEQFF.

V usage is TRBV7-8 and J usage is TRBJ2-7, with 7 nucleotides matching TRBD2. The CDR3 is made up of 14 amino acids. CDR1 and CDR2 from the germline V gene are SGHVS and FQNEAQ. V dropped 4 bases and J dropped 4; count of bases not matched to a gene: 7. The DNA of the CDR3 is TGTGCCAGCAGCTCTGGACTAGATGGGTACGAGCAGTACTTC. This codes for CASSSGLDGYEQYF.

The chain combines TRBV21-1 with TRBJ2-2; TRBD2, the D gene given by the table, was not confirmed from the DNA. TRBV21-1 is designated a pseudogene. This CDR3 has 17 residues. DNA of the CDR3: TGTGCCAGCAGCAAAGCGGCTAGCGGGAGGGGAGCCGGGGAGCTGTTTTTT. This codes for CASSKAASGRGAGELFF.

V and J are TRBV27 and TRBJ1-5; D unclear. Germline CDR1 is MNHEY and CDR2 is SMNVEV (reference sequence). This CDR3 has 14 residues. Trimming took 2 bases from V and 2 from J, leaving 7 bases between them. The CDR3 spells CASSLVQGNQPQHF. The CDR3 DNA sequence: TGTGCCAGCAGTTTAGTTCAGGGCAATCAGCCCCAGCATTTT.

This clone was recorded once. J is TRBJ2-7 and V is TRBV6-4, with D possibly matching TRBD1 (6 bases). Germline V gene sequence: CDR1 MRHNA, CDR2 SNTAGT. The CDR3 is 14 amino acids. V was shortened by 4 bases and J by 2 bases, with 12 bases between the two germline ends. The CDR3 sequence: CASSAETGPYEQYF. The DNA of the CDR3 is TGTGCCAGCAGTGCCGAAACAGGGCCCTACGAGCAGTACTTC.

The CDR3, as DNA: TGTGCCAGCAGTTCTACTAGCGGGAGTATCTATGAGCAGTTCTTC. This sequence encodes CASSSTSGSIYEQFF. The V gene is TRBV5-6, the J gene TRBJ2-1; 11 bases are shared with TRBD2. The trim removed 5 bases at V and 8 bases at J, leaving 9 bases unmatched. CDR3 length: 15 residues. Germline values: CDR1 SGHDT, CDR2 YYEEEE.